This T cell receptor (beta chain) is drawn from a study of response to subunit inactivated influenza vaccine. TCRdb re-called the RT-PCR reads through MiXCR, storing one row per CDR3 protein. The sample includes about half a million distinct CDR3 sequences, 7.5% to 8.5% of them seen just once. With 0 bases removed from V and 8 bases from J, the gap between germline ends came to 13 bases. This CDR3 is built from 14 residues. The V gene's germline CDR1 is SGHTA and CDR2 FQGNSA. Points on this clonotype: What it binds is not known.

Study conclusions and caveats: Authors suggested each seasonal flu vaccination may recruit only limited numbers of new T cells.

This TCR was sampled from a man aged 50 to 75 who received an inactivated influenza vaccine. The rearrangement uses TRBV7-2 and TRBJ1-1; a weak D match, TRBD1 (6 bases). The sequenced sample was PBMCs from blood, obtained around 2 years after vaccination. In DNA, the CDR3 is TGTGCCAGCAGCTTAGCGCTAATGGGGGCGGAAGCTTTCTTT. It yields the protein CASSLALMGAEAFF.